These 4 T cell receptor beta chains were all obtained from the same sample, sequenced in a study of blood T cells in healthy people across ages. Through a sample-barcoded 5' primer and a J-beta primer mix, a second PCR was run for roughly 6 to 12 cycles. MiXCR, run by TCRdb on the 5' RACE reads, gives a single entry per CDR3 protein. The profile shows about 640,000 distinct CDR3 sequences, about 54% of them singletons. The sample taken for sequencing was blood. The receptor source for this set is a man aged 55-75 years in good health.

On this clonotype: The junction departs from the called germline gene at one end, perhaps through a read error. This chain links TRBV20-1 with TRBJ1-5; TRBD1 agrees at 10 bases. CDR3 length equals 14 residues. Germline CDR1 is DFQATT and CDR2 is SNEGSKA (reference sequence). CDR3 DNA sequence: TGCAGTGCTAGGACAGGGGGCTGGCGGCAGCCCCGGCATTTT. It yields the protein CSARTGGWRQPRHF.

This clonotype came up many times. The rearrangement uses TRBV14 and TRBJ2-5; D is perhaps TRBD1 (6 bases). Looked up from germline, CDR1 is SGHDN and CDR2 is FVKESK. The CDR3 runs 15 residues. The V end lost 4 bases, the J end lost 0 bases, and 12 bases lay between the germline ends. The chain's CDR3 is CASSPGQLYQETQYF. In nucleotides, the CDR3 is TGTGCCAGCAGCCCCGGACAGCTGTACCAAGAGACCCAGTACTTC.

There are a few counts of this clonotype. The chain couples TRBV29-1 to TRBJ2-7, with 8 bases lining up with TRBD2. Germline V gene sequence: CDR1 SQVTM, CDR2 ANQGSEA. Trimming took 4 bases from V and 3 from J; bases not matched to a gene: 5. This CDR3 region has 13 residues. CDR3 in DNA: TGCAGCGTTGCTTCGGGGGGGCTCTACGAGCAGTACTTC. Translated, it gives CSVASGGLYEQYF.

CDR3: CSASSPTSGGPWRETQYF. CDR3 sequence (DNA): TGCAGTGCTAGCTCCCCCACTAGCGGGGGGCCATGGAGAGAGACCCAGTACTTC. The V gene is TRBV20-1, the J gene TRBJ2-5, with TRBD2 matching 12 bases. Germline CDR1 reads DFQATT; CDR2 reads SNEGSKA (reference sequence). Germline trimming cut 3 bases from V and 4 bases from J; bases unmatched to any gene: 15. The CDR3 contains 18 residues.